This record concerns one T cell receptor (beta chain) sequence. The sample is drawn from a study of blood T cell repertoires in COVID-19. Across the study: Acute-phase and convalescent COVID-19 samples originated in the United States, Italy and Spain. PBMCs, B-cell-depleted T cells, or T cells provided the cDNA or gDNA that made up the material.

Per the germline V gene, CDR1 is SGHVS and CDR2 is FQNEAQ. The length of the CDR3 is 16 residues. The V and J ends lost 1 base and 2 bases respectively, with 12 bases between them. Sequencing used immunoSEQ multiplex PCR; TCRdb keeps in-frame clones, though not all of them. The sample lists some 140,000 clones, roughly four fifths occurring once. This TCR derives from a woman of 80 years or more with acute or convalescent COVID-19. The chain combines TRBV7-8 with TRBJ1-3; TRBD1 is a possible D gene (6 bases). Sequenced material: peripheral blood. The CDR3 here is CASSLGRGRTGNTIYF. The CDR3 DNA sequence: TGTGCCAGCAGCTTAGGCAGGGGTAGAACTGGAAACACCATATATTTT.